What follows are 13 T cell receptor beta chains derived from one specimen sequenced in a study of blood T cells in healthy people across ages. It was with a sample-barcoded 5' primer and a J-beta primer mix that a second PCR of roughly 7 to 12 cycles was run. TCRdb reprocessed the 5' RACE reads with MiXCR, giving one entry per CDR3 protein. The sample includes roughly 800,000 distinct CDR3 sequences, just under 25% seen only once; the top ten take approximately 4%. The same sample was also studied in work on T cells of mothers and their children.

The sample was blood. These receptors all come from a boy aged 5 to 17 in good health.

In its sample, this clonotype was seen a few times. The genes are TRBV6-5 and TRBJ1-5; D unresolved. The V end lost 6 bases, the J end lost 9 bases, and 12 bases lay between the germline ends. Germline V gives CDR1 MNHEY, CDR2 SVGAGI. This CDR3 spans 12 amino acids. For the CDR3, the DNA is TGTGCCAGCAGCTCCGGGGTTGGGCCCCAGCATTTT. Its translation: CASSSGVGPQHF.

Many counts were recorded for this clonotype. CDR3 residues: CATSDSLPGLYGYTF. DNA for the CDR3: TGTGCCACCAGTGATTCGCTGCCGGGACTTTATGGCTACACCTTC. V gene TRBV24-1 combines with J gene TRBJ1-2; D is perhaps TRBD1 (5 bases). In germline, CDR1 is KGHDR, CDR2 SFDVKD. V was cut by 2 bases and J by 5 bases, with 14 bases left in between. The CDR3 consists of 15 residues.

The chain couples TRBV12-3 or TRBV12-4 to TRBJ2-1, with 7 bases identical to TRBD2. Trimming removed 10 bases from V and 6 bases from J; junction bases left unmatched: 12. The CDR3 has 14 residues. The chain's CDR3 is CATRGGGRPNEQFF. As DNA, the CDR3 is TGTGCCACCCGAGGCGGGGGACGGCCCAATGAGCAGTTCTTC.

CDR3 DNA: TGCGCCAGCAGCTTGGATTCCTCTGAAGCTTTCTTT. Amino acids: CASSLDSSEAFF. The chain has TRBV5-1 and TRBJ1-1; D is ambiguous. Trimming took off 0 bases at V and 6 bases at J, with 6 bases between the two ends. The germline CDR1 and CDR2 sequences are SGHRS and YFSETQ. The CDR3 is made up of 12 amino acids. The variable domain in full, with the rest retrieved from reference TRBV5-1 and TRBJ1-1, is KAGVTQTPRYLIKTRGQQVTLSCSPISGHRSVSWYQQTPGQGLQFLFEYFSETQRNKGNFPGRFSGRQFSNSRSEMNVSTLELGDSALYLCASSLDSSEAFFGQGTRLTVV.

The rearrangement links TRBV7-3 to TRBJ2-1; TRBD2 matches at 9 bases. V trimming: 5 bases; J trimming: 5 bases; junction bases outside the gene matches: 10. This CDR3 is 16 amino acids long. Germline V gives CDR1 SGHTA, CDR2 FQGTGA. DNA for the CDR3: TGTGCCAGCAGCGCGGGACTAGCTTGGGTCAACAATGAGCAGTTCTTC. Its protein product is CASSAGLAWVNNEQFF.

The table lists this clonotype with a few counts. The chain joins TRBV7-2 to TRBJ2-5; 10 bases align to TRBD2. Per germline, CDR1 SGHTA and CDR2 FQGNSA. CDR3 size: 16 residues. V shed 5 bases and J 7 bases; nucleotides not matched to a gene: 13. CDR3 coding DNA: TGTGCCAGCAGCCCCCTAACTAGCGGGGTTGTAAGGACCCAGTACTTC. It specifies CASSPLTSGVVRTQYF.

This rearrangement joins TRBV20-1 to TRBJ1-6; D might be TRBD1 (6 bases). The germline gives CDR1 DFQATT, CDR2 SNEGSKA (reference sequence). This CDR3 contains 11 residues. The CDR3 loop reads CDGQLNSPLHF. For the CDR3, the DNA is TGCGACGGACAGCTTAATTCACCCCTCCACTTT.

The chain carries TRBV7-2 and TRBJ2-3, with no clear D. The CDR3 is 14 amino acids. Per germline, CDR1 SGHTA and CDR2 FQGNSA. V lost 5 bases and J 3 bases, leaving 12 bases between the germline ends. CDR3 in DNA: TGTGCCAGCAGCATGGCACAGCTAACAGATACGCAGTATTTT. This gives the protein CASSMAQLTDTQYF.

V is TRBV4-3 and J is TRBJ2-6, with D perhaps TRBD1 (5 bases). The CDR3 spans 17 residues. Looked up from germline, CDR1 is LGHNA and CDR2 is YSLEER. V lost 1 base, J lost 2 bases, and 12 bases lay in between. CDR3 nucleotides: TGCGCCAGCAGCCAAGGGATACAGGAAACTGGGGCCAACGTCCTGACTTTC. The encoded protein is CASSQGIQETGANVLTF.

The chain is built from TRBV20-1 and TRBJ2-7; 10 bases match TRBD2. With 2 bases clipped from V and 5 bases from J, the junction kept 9 bases outside the gene matches. Per the germline V gene, CDR1 is DFQATT and CDR2 is SNEGSKA (reference sequence). The CDR3 has 15 residues. The CDR3 DNA is TGCAGTGCTAGACGCGCCGGGACTAGCGTTCACGAGCAGTACTTC. Translated, it gives CSARRAGTSVHEQYF.

This clonotype was recorded a few times. The chain employs TRBV7-2 and TRBJ2-5; 10 nucleotides match TRBD1. Gene TRBJ2-1 matches the end of the DNA better, so the J call may be wrong. The germline V gene has CDR1 SGHTA and CDR2 FQGNSA. This CDR3 has 16 amino acids. The CDR3 DNA sequence: TGTGCCAGCAGCGACCGATCCGGGACAGGGGATAATGAGCAGTTCTTC. It translates to CASSDRSGTGDNEQFF.

The chain has TRBV4-2 and TRBJ2-7, with 7 bases identical to TRBD1. V gave up 3 bases and J gave up 7 bases; unmatched junction bases: 9. In germline, CDR1 is LGHNA, CDR2 YNFKEQ. The CDR3 runs 14 residues. CDR3 DNA sequence: TGTGCCAGCAGCCACGCATCAGGGGGTCGAGAGCAGTACTTC. It is translated as CASSHASGGREQYF.

This clonotype was observed a handful of times. The chain couples TRBV3-1 to TRBJ2-3; maybe TRBD2 (5 bases). The CDR3 has 14 residues. The V end was cut by 3 bases, the J end by 4 bases, with 11 bases between. Germline V CDR1 and CDR2: LGHDT, YNNKEL (reference sequence). The DNA of the CDR3 is TGTGCCAGCAGCCAGGCGGGCGAGGCAGATACGCAGTATTTT. It is translated as CASSQAGEADTQYF.